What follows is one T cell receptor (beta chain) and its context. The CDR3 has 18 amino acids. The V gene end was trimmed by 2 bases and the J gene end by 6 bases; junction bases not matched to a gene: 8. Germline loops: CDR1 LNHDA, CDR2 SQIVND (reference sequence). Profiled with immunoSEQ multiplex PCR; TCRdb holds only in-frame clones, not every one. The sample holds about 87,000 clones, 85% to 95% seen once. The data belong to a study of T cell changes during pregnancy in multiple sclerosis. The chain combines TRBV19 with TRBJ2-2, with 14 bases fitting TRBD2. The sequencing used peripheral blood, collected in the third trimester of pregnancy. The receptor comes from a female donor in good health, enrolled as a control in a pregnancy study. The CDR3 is CASSIWRTSGRSAGELFF. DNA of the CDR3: TGTGCCAGTAGTATATGGAGGACTAGCGGGAGGTCGGCCGGGGAGCTGTTTTTT.